Here is one T cell receptor (beta chain) with its context. Its matching antigen is unknown. Alopecia areata patients gave lesional scalp punch biopsies and peripheral blood samples. RNA was extracted and reverse transcribed into cDNA as the sequencing template. Libraries were prepared by immunoSEQ multiplex PCR; TCRdb keeps only in-frame clonotypes and omits some of them. The data show 170,000 or so clones, with 50% to 75% seen just once and roughly 14% held by the top ten. This specimen belongs to a study of CD8+ T cells in alopecia areata. Findings and caveats of the study: Normal skin's resident alphabeta T cells are sequenced alongside lesional scalp T cells.

J lost 7 bases, V lost 2 bases, and 8 bases had no gene match. Germline V gives CDR1 SGHVS, CDR2 FNYEAQ. This CDR3 region has 16 residues. Source: CD4+ T cells sorted from blood, taken at week 0. The receptor's source is a human donor with alopecia areata. This sequence joins TRBV7-6 and TRBJ2-4; 10 nucleotides match TRBD1. CDR3 nucleotide sequence: TGTGCCAGCAGCTTACCTCGACAGGGGGCTCGGAACATTCAGTACTTC. Translated: CASSLPRQGARNIQYF.